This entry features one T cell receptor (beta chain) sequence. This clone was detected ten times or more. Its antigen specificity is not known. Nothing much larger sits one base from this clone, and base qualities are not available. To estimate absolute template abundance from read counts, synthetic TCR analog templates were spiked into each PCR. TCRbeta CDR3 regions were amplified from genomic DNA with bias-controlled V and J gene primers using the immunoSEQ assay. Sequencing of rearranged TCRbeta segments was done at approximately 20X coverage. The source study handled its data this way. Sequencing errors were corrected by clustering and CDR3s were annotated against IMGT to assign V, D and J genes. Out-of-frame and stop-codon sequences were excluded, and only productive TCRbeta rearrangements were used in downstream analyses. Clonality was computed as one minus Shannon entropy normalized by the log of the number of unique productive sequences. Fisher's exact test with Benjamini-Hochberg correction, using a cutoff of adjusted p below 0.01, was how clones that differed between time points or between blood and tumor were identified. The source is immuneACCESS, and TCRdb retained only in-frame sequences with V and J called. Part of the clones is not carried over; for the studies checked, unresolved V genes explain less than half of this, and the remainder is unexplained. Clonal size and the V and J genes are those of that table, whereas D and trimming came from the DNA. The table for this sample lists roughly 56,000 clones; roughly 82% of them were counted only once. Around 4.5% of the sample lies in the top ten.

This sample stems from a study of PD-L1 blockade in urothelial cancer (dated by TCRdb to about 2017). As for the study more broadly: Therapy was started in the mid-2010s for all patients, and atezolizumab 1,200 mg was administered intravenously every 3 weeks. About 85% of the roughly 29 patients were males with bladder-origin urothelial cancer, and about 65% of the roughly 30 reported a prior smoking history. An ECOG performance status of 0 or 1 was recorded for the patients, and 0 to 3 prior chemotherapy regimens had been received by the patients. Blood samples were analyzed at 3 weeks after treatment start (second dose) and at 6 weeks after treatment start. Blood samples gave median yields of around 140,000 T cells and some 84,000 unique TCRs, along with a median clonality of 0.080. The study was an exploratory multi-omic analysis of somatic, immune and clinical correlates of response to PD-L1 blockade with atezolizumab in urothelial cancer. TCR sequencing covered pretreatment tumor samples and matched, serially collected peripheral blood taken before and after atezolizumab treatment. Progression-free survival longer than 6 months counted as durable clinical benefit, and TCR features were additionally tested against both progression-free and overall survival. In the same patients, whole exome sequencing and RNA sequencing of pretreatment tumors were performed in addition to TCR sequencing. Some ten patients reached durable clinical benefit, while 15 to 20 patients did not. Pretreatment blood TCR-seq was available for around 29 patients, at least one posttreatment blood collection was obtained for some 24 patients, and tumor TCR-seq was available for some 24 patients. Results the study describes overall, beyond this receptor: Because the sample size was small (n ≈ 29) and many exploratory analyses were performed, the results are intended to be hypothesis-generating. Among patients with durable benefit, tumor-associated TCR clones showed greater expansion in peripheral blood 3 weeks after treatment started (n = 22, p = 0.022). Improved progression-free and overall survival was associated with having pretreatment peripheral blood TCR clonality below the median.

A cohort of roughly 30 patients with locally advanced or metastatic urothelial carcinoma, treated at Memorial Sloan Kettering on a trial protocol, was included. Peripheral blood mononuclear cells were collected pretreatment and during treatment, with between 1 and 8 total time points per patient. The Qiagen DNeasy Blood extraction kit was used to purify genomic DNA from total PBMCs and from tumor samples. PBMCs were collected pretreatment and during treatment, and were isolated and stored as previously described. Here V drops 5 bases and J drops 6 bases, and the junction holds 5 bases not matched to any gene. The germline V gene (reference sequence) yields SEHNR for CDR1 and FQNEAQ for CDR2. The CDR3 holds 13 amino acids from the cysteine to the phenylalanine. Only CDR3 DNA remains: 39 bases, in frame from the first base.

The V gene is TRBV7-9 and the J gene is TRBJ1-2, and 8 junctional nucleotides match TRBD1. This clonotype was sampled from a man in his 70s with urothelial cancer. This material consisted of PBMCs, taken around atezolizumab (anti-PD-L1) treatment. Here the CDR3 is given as CASSQGAGDGYTF. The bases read TGTGCCAGCAGCCAGGGGGCCGGCGATGGCTACACCTTC.